This T cell receptor beta chain was documented in a study of vaccination effects on CD4 cells after COVID-19. As for the study in general: Post-vaccine draws lagged the second dose by a median of 72 days. Study-level findings and limits: Only a few convalescent patients and no early post-infection timepoints featured in the study. The vaccine-induced clones of healthy vaccinees included only 1 of 255 that cross-reacted with common cold coronaviruses.

Germline values: CDR1 LNHDA, CDR2 SQIVND (reference sequence). CDR3 length: 13 residues. The germline V and J ends were trimmed by 6 bases and 6 bases, with 14 bases remaining between them. About this clone: Its antigen is unknown.

Pools of viral peptides were used by the ViraFEST assay to expand antigen-specific CD4+ T cells ahead of sequencing. On day 10 of culture, CD4+ T cells were separated out. Of the BNT162b2 and mRNA-1273 vaccines, participants received two doses of one or the other. Some 1.9 million PBMC per well were cultured with 8.5 to 10 IU/ml IL-2 and 8 to 10 ug/ml peptides. Only in-frame clones appear in the TCRdb table, and some are missing; sequencing was by immunoSEQ multiplex PCR. The sample shows tens of thousands of clones, approximately 68% of them seen only once. The V call is TRBV19, the J call TRBJ1-2, with a tentative D call TRBD1 (6 bases). This clonotype was obtained from a human donor who received a COVID-19 vaccine. The sequences come from CD4+ T cells from PBMCs cultured with SARS-CoV-2 spike peptides, collected after COVID-19 vaccination. CDR3 loop: CASRSQGLHGYTF. The DNA of the CDR3 is TGTGCCAGTAGAAGTCAGGGGTTGCATGGCTACACCTTC.